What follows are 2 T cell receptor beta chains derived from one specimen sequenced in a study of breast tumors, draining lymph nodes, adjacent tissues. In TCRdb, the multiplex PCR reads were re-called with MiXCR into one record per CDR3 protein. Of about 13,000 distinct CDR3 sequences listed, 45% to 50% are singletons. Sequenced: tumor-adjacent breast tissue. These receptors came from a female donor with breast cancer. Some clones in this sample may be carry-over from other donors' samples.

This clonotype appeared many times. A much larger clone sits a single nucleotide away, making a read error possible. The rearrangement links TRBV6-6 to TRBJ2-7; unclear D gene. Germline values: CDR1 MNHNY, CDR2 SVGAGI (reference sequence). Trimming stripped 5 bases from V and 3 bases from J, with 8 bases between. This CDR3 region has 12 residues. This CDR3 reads CASSHQVYEQYF. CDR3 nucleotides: TGTGCCAGCAGTCACCAGGTCTACGAGCAGTACTTC.

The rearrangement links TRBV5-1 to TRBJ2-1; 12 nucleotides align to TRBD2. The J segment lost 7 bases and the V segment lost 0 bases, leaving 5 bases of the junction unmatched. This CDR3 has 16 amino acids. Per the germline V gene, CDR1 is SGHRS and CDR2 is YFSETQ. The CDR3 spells CASSLGTSGTGNEQFF. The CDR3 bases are TGCGCCAGCAGCTTGGGGACTAGCGGGACGGGAAATGAGCAGTTCTTC.